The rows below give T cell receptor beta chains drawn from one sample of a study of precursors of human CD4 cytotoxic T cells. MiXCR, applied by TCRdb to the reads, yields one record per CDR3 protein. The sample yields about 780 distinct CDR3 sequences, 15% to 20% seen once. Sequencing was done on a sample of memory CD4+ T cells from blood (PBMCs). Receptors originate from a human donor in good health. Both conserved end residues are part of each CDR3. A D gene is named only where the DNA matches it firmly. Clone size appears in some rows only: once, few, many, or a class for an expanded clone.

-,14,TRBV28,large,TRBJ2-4,TGTGCCAGCAGGAACAGGGGACTCGAAAACATTCAGTACTTC,CASRNRGLENIQYF
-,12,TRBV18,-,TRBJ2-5,TGTGCCAGCTCACTCCAGCGAGAGACCCAGTACTTC,CASSLQRETQYF
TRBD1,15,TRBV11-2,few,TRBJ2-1,TGTGCCAGCAGCTTAGAAAGGACAGGGAGGAATGAGCAGTTCTTC,CASSLERTGRNEQFF
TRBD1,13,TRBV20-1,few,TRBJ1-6,TGCAGTGCTAGGACAGGGGGCCAGTCACCCCTCCACTTT,CSARTGGQSPLHF
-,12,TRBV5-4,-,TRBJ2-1,TGTGCCAGCAGCCTTCAGCACAATGAGCAGTTCTTC,CASSLQHNEQFF
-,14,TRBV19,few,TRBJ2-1,TGTGCCAGTCAGACTGTTAGCTCCTACAATGAGCAGTTCTTC,CASQTVSSYNEQFF
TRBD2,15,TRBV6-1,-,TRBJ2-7,TGTGCCAGCAGTGAATTAGCGGGAGCTGGAGACGAGCAGTACTTC,CASSELAGAGDEQYF
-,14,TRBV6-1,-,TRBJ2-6,TGTGCCAGCAAGGAAAGGGCTGGGGCCAACGTCCTGACTTTC,CASKERAGANVLTF
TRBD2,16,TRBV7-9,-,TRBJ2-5,TGTGCCAGCAGCCCGTGGACTAGCGGGAGTTCGGAGACCCAGTACTTC,CASSPWTSGSSETQYF
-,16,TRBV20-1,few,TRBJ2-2,TGCAGTGCTGACCAAAGAGAGCGGGTAAACACCGGGGAGCTGTTTTTT,CSADQRERVNTGELFF
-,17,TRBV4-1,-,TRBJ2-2,TGCGCCAGCAGCCAAGATCCCCTGACACGGGCCACAGGGGAGCTGTTTTTT,CASSQDPLTRATGELFF
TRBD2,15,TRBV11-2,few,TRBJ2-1,TGTGCCAGCAGCTCGGGACTAGGGCTTTACAATGAGCAGTTCTTC,CASSSGLGLYNEQFF
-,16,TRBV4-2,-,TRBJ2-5,TGTGCCAGCAGCCAAGTTCTCAGGGGTTTCCAAGAGACCCAGTACTTC,CASSQVLRGFQETQYF
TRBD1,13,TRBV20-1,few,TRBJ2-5,TGCAGTGCTAGTCCAGGGGGCTTTGAGACCCAGTACTTC,CSASPGGFETQYF
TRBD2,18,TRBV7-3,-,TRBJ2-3,TGTGCCAGCAGCCGAGGTACAAGGGCTAGCGGGAGAACAGATACGCAGTATTTT,CASSRGTRASGRTDTQYF
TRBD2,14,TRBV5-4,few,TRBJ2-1,TGTGCCAGCAGCTGGGGACTAGGGTACAATGAGCAGTTCTTC,CASSWGLGYNEQFF
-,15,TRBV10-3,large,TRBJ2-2,TGTGCCATCAGTGAGGGAACAGGGTGGTCCGGGGAGCTGTTTTTT,CAISEGTGWSGELFF
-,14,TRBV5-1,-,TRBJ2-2,TGCGCCAGCAGCTTGGGACAGAACACCGGGGAGCTGTTTTTT,CASSLGQNTGELFF
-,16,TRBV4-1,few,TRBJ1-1,TGCGCCAGCAGCCAAGTGCGTTGGGTGGCGAACACTGAAGCTTTCTTT,CASSQVRWVANTEAFF
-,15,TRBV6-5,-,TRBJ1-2,TGTGCCAGCAGTTACTGGCGCGACGACACCTATGGCTACACCTTC,CASSYWRDDTYGYTF
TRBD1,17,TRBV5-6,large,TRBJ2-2,TGTGCCAGCAGCTTGGCAGGGGGCAGGGGGCGCGGCGGGGAGCTGTTTTTT,CASSLAGGRGRGGELFF
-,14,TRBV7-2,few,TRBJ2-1,TGTGCCAGCAGCTCGGGACTGTACTACAATGAGCAGTTCTTC,CASSSGLYYNEQFF
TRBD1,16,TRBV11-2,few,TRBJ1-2,TGTGCCAGCAGCCTACGACAGGGACTCCAGAACTATGGCTACACCTTC,CASSLRQGLQNYGYTF
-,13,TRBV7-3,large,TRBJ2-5,TGTGCCAGCAGCCCCTCGTGGGCCGAGACCCAGTACTTC,CASSPSWAETQYF
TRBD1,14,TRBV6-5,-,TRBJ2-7,TGTGCCAGCAGGCCCGGGACAGACTCCTACGAGCAGTACTTC,CASRPGTDSYEQYF
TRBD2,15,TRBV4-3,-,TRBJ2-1,TGCGCCAGCAGCCAAGCGGGACTAGCGTACAATGAGCAGTTCTTC,CASSQAGLAYNEQFF
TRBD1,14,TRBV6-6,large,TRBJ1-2,TGTGCCAGCACCCAGGGGGCGAACAACTATGGCTACACCTTC,CASTQGANNYGYTF
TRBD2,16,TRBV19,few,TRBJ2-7,TGTGCCAGTAGTCTAGCGGGGGCTAATCCGACTTACGAGCAGTACTTC,CASSLAGANPTYEQYF
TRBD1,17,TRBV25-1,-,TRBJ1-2,TGTGCCAGCAGTGGTCACGCTGGGACAGGGTGGGGTAATGGCTACACCTTC,CASSGHAGTGWGNGYTF
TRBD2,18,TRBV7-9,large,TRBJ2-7,TGTGCCAGCAGCCTAAAACCTATCCCGAGCGGGAGCAGCAACGAGCAGTACTTC,CASSLKPIPSGSSNEQYF
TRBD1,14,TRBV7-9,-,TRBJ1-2,TGTGCCAGCACTTTGGTGGGGACAGGGACTGGCTACACCTTC,CASTLVGTGTGYTF
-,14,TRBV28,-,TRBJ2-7,TGTGCCAGCAGGAAAAGCGGAGCCTCCTACGAGCAGTACTTC,CASRKSGASYEQYF